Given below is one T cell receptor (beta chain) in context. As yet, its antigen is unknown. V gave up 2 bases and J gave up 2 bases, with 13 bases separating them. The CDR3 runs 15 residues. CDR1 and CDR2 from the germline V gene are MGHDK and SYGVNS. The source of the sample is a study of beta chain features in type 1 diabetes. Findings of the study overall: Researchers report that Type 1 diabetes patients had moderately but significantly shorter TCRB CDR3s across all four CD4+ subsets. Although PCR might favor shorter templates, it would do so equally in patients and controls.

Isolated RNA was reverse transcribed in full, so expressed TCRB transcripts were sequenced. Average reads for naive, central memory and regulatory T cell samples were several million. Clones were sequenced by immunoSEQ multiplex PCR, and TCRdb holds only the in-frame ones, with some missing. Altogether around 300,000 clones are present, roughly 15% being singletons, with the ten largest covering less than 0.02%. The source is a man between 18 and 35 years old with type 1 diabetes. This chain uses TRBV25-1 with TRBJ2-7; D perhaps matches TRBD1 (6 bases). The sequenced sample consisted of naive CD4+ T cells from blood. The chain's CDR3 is CASSEPRTAPYEQYF. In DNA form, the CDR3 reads TGTGCCAGCAGTGAACCCAGGACAGCCCCCTACGAGCAGTACTTC.